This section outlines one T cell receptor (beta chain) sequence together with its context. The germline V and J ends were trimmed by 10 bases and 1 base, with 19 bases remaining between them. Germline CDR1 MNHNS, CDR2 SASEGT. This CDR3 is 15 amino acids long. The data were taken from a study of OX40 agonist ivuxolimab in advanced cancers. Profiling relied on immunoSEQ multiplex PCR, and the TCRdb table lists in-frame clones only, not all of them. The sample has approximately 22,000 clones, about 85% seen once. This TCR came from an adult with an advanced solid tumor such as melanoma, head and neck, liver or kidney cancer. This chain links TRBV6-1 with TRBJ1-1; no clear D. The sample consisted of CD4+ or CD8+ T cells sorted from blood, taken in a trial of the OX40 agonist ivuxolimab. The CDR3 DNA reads TGTGCCACCCTAGGGCACCGGGAAGAGAACACTGAAGCTTTCTTT. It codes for CATLGHREENTEAFF.